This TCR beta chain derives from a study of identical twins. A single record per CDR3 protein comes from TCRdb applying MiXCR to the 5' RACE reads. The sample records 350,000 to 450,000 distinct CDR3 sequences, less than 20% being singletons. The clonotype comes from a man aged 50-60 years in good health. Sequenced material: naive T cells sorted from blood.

This CDR3 reads CASSWTSSYNEQFF. The CDR3 DNA sequence: TGTGCCAGCAGCTGGACCAGCTCCTACAATGAGCAGTTCTTC. The genes are TRBV7-2 and TRBJ2-1; unclear D gene. Trimming left V 4 bases short and J 0 bases short, with 7 bases between. From germline, CDR1 is SGHTA and CDR2 FQGNSA. This CDR3 spans 14 amino acids. Full variable domain (outside the CDR3, taken from reference TRBV7-2 and TRBJ2-1): GAGVSQSPSNKVTEKGKDVELRCDPISGHTALYWYRQSLGQGLEFLIYFQGNSAPDKSGLPSDRFSAERTGGSVSTLTIQRTQQEDSAVYLCASSWTSSYNEQFFGPGTRLTVL.